This T cell receptor beta chain was observed in a study of shared clonotypes between healthy human individuals (TCRdb year 2020). Study-wide context: The cohort comprised a couple of women and three men aged 18 to 49 years. Leukapheresis yielded between about 0.94 and 8.9 billion PBMCs per donor. To increase sequencing depth and limit assay-specific biases, TCR repertoire library preparation and sequencing were carried out by different laboratories using diverse techniques. Blood TCR repertoires of about 5 healthy adults were deeply sequenced to estimate repertoire size and the extent of clonotype sharing between individuals. For each donor, CD4 naive and CD4 memory were each run on three plates, CD8 naive on two plates, and CD8 memory on one plate.

As to this clone: Its cognate antigen has yet to be identified. Per-base qualities were not stored, and no clone one base away is much larger.

Donors were healthy HIV-negative adults with no recently reported acute infections or vaccinations. Every donor was a Caucasian adult living in Nashville, Tennessee, USA. CD4+ T cells were enriched through magnetic negative selection, after which naive cells were positively selected on CD45RA and the remaining negative fraction served as the memory subset. Blood was collected by leukapheresis, and PBMCs were isolated by Ficoll-Histopaque density gradient centrifugation and then cryopreserved in liquid nitrogen vapor phase. Analytical flow cytometry was used to check the purity and quantity of every magnetically sorted T cell population. Each sorted fraction had its genomic DNA isolated and then quantified by UV absorbance on a Nanodrop 2000c. Using the deep immunoSEQ assay, multiplex PCR amplified TCR CDR3 regions from genomic DNA. Genomic DNA extracted from each cell subset was distributed evenly over all wells of several immunoSEQ 96-well plates, and each plate served as one replicate. For sorted subsets, about 200 ng genomic DNA, equal to tens of thousands of T cell genomes, was loaded into each replicate PCR. Purified libraries were measured with a Qubit 3.0 fluorometer, size-checked on a Bioanalyzer 2100, and measured again with the KAPA Library Quantification kit. Every immunoSEQ 96-well plate was sequenced on a dedicated single-read 150-cycle Illumina NextSeq 550 flow cell. The authors processed their data as follows. Because only junctional sequences without quality scores were contained in the immunoSEQ output, filtering matching that applied to full-length reads could not be performed. To assign V/J genes and CDR3, sequences were annotated against IMGT germline references using PyIR, a Python wrapper for IgBLAST v1.9. Any read was removed if the V/J assignment was weak (E-value above 1e-6), the CDR3 was missing, or the read contained stop codons, out-of-frame junctions, or ambiguous translated residues. V3J clonotypes were defined as sequences sharing an identical inferred V gene, J gene, and CDR3 amino acid sequence. To compute the percentage overlap between repertoires, the number of shared unique clonotypes was divided by the size of the smaller repertoire. Richness of each repertoire was evaluated using RTK rarefaction, the Chao1 estimator, and Recon v2.1 estimates of unobserved clonotypes. Generation probabilities for all TCRbeta clonotypes obtained by the gDNA method from a few donors were computed using OLGA. TCRdb provides this immuneACCESS table in a form limited to in-frame rearrangements. Some clones are lacking; in checked studies, under half of them reflect an unresolved V gene, and why the rest are absent is not known. For V, J and clone size, that table is used; D and trimming come from the DNA. This sample holds 2 million to 3 million clones; approximately 93% were observed only once. The top ten clonotypes cover roughly 0.39% of the sample.

Results the study describes overall, beyond this receptor: Across several donors, roughly 5.1% of naive CD4, 3.5% of naive CD8, about 2% of memory CD4, and roughly 0.4% of memory CD8 clonotypes were shared. Sampling was limited to blood, and TCR repertoires in tissue likely differ from TCR repertoires in blood. Pairwise subsampling led to the expectation that sequencing depth would affect the degree of clonotype sharing among donors. Because the study included only a small number of donors, the genetic and exposure-history diversity represented was limited. Higher generation probabilities were observed for clonotypes shared by all four sorted-subset donors than for non-shared clonotypes. Incomplete sequencing was indicated by rarefaction of sorted-subset datasets, despite the large sequencing depth. Larger estimated clonotype richness was generally found for naive subsets than for memory subsets.

CDR1 and CDR2, per the germline V gene, are ENHRY and SYGVKD. The junction shows trimming of 5 bases on V and 0 bases on J, and the gene matches do not reach 7 bases of it. Reading from cysteine to phenylalanine, the CDR3 counts 16 amino acids. Only the CDR3 portion is preserved as DNA: 48 bases, with reading frame beginning at the first base. The rearrangement combines TRBV10-3 with TRBJ1-3; TRBD1 aligns with 7 central bases. Sequenced material: naive CD4+ T cells from PBMCs. Explained via the paper, the cell subset or site label denotes: CD45RA+ positively selected. The TCR originated in a man younger than 35 in good health. Some clones in this sample may be carry-over from other donors' samples. The CDR3 sequence is CAISSGTAHSGNTIYF. The nucleotides read TGTGCCATCAGTTCCGGGACAGCACACTCTGGAAACACCATATATTTT.